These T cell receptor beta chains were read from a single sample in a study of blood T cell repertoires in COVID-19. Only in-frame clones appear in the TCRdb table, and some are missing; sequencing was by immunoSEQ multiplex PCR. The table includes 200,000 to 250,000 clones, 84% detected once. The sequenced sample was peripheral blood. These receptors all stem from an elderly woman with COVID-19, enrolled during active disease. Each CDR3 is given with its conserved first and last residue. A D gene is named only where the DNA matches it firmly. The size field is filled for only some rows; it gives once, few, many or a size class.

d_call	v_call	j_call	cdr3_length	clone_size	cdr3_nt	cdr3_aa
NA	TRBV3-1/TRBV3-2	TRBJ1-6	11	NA	TGTGCCAGCAGCCGTCAGGGTACCCTCCACTTT	CASSRQGTLHF
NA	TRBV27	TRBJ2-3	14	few	TGTGCCAGCAGTTTCCAGGTTAGCACAGATACGCAGTATTTT	CASSFQVSTDTQYF
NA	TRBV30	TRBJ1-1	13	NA	TGTGCCTGGAAGGGGGGGTGGAACACTGAAGCTTTCTTT	CAWKGGWNTEAFF
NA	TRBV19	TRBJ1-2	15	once	TGTGCCAGTAGTGGGGCAGGGGTCAAGGGCGATGGCTACACCTTC	CASSGAGVKGDGYTF
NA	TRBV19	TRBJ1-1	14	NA	TGTGCCAGTACCCAGGGAGGGTCGAACACTGAAGCTTTCTTT	CASTQGGSNTEAFF
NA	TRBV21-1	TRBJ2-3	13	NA	TGTGCCAGCAGCAAAGGAGCGTCGGATACGCAGTATTTT	CASSKGASDTQYF
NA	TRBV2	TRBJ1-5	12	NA	TGTGCCAGCAGTGAATTATCTCTAAACCAGCATTTT	CASSELSLNQHF
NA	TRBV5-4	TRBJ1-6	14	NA	TGTGCCAGCAGCTTGGAGGGGTGGGATTCACCCCTCCACTTT	CASSLEGWDSPLHF
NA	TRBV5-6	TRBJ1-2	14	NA	TGTGCCAGCAGCCGCGACAGAGAAATCTATGGCTACACCTTC	CASSRDREIYGYTF
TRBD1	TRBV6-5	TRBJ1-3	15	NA	TGTGCCAGCTGGGGGACAGGCTCCTCTGGAAACACCATATATTTT	CASWGTGSSGNTIYF
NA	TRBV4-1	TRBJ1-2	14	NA	TGCGCCAGCAGCCAGACCGGGTCCCCGTTCGGCTACACCTTC	CASSQTGSPFGYTF
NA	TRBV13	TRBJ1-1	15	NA	TGTGCCAGCAGCCCAAACAGAGACATGAACACTGAAGCTTTCTTT	CASSPNRDMNTEAFF
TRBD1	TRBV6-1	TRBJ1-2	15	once	TGTGCCAGCAGTGAAGGGGACAGGGTACGCTATGGCTACACCTTC	CASSEGDRVRYGYTF
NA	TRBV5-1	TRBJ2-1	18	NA	TGCGCCAGCAGCTTGGTTCCCGCGGGGCTCCTTTCCTACAATGAGCAGTTCTTC	CASSLVPAGLLSYNEQFF
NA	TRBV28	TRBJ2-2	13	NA	TGTGCCAGCAAAACCGGCGGCACCGGGGAGCTGTTTTTT	CASKTGGTGELFF
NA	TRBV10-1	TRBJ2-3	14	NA	TGCGCCAGCAGTAGCGGGCAACACACAGATACGCAGTATTTT	CASSSGQHTDTQYF
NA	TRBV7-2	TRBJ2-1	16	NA	TGTGCCAGCAGCTTGAGGGGGGGGCCACCCTACAATGAGCAGTTCTTC	CASSLRGGPPYNEQFF
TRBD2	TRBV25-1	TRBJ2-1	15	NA	TGTGCCAGCAGCCTGGGACTAGCGGGCTACAATGAGCAGTTCTTC	CASSLGLAGYNEQFF
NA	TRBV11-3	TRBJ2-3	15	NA	TGTGCCAGCAGCTCTGGGAGTTCTAGCACAGATACGCAGTATTTT	CASSSGSSSTDTQYF
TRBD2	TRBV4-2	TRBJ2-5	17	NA	TGTGCCAGCAGCCAAGAGTTGGCTAGCGGATACCAAGAGACCCAGTACTTC	CASSQELASGYQETQYF
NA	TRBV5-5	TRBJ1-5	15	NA	TGTGCCAGCAGCTCGTTCGGGGGAGTTCGTCAGCCCCAGCATTTT	CASSSFGGVRQPQHF
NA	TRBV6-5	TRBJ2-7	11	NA	TGTGCCAGCAGAAGTACTGCAGAGCAGTACTTC	CASRSTAEQYF
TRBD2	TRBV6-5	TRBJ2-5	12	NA	TGTGTCGGGGGTAGCGGGAAAGAGACCCAGTACTTC	CVGGSGKETQYF
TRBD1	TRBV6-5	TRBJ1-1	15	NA	TGTGCCAGCAGTCCCATACCAGGGGGACGCACTGAAGCTTTCTTT	CASSPIPGGRTEAFF
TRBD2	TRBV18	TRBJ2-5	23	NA	TGTGCCAGCTCACCAGCCGGGATCGAATCTAGCGGGGGGAACAAACGATCAAGATGGACCCAGTACTTC	CASSPAGIESSGGNKRSRWTQYF
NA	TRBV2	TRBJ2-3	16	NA	TGTGCCAGCAGTGAAGACCGAGTCAGGGGCACAGATACGCAGTATTTT	CASSEDRVRGTDTQYF
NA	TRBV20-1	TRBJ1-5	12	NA	TGCAGTGCTAGTCATAGCAATCAGCCCCAGCATTTT	CSASHSNQPQHF
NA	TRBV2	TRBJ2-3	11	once	TGTGCCAGCACCCCGAGGGATACGCAGTATTTT	CASTPRDTQYF
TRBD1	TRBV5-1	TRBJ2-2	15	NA	TGCGCCAGCAGACAGGGGACGGCGAACACCGGGGAGCTGTTTTTT	CASRQGTANTGELFF
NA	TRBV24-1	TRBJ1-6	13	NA	TGTGCCACCAATCAGGGAAATAATTCACCCCTCCACTTT	CATNQGNNSPLHF
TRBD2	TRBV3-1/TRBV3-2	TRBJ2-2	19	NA	TGTGCCAGCAGCCAAGTGTGGGCTAGCGGGGGGATACCCACCGGGGAGCTGTTTTTT	CASSQVWASGGIPTGELFF
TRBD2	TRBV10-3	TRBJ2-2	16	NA	TGTGCCATCAGTTCCCCGGGGAGGGGGAACACCGGGGAGCTGTTTTTT	CAISSPGRGNTGELFF
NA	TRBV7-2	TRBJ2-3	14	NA	TGTGCCAGCAGCCCCCGGGCGGGGCGGGATACGCAGTATTTT	CASSPRAGRDTQYF
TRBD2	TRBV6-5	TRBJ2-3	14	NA	TGTGCCAGCATCGATAGCGGGGGCACAGATACGCAGTATTTT	CASIDSGGTDTQYF
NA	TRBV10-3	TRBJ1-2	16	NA	TGTGCCATCAGTGGATCCCCACAGGGAGGGGAGAATGGCTACACCTTC	CAISGSPQGGENGYTF
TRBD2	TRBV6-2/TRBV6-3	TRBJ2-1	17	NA	TGTGCCAGCAGTTACTCGATTAGCGGGGTTTCCTACAATGAGCAGTTCTTC	CASSYSISGVSYNEQFF
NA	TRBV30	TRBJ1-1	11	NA	TGTGCCTGGATCGGAGACCCTGAAGCTTTCTTT	CAWIGDPEAFF
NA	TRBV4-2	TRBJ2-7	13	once	TGTGCCAGCAGCCTCGAGGTCAGCTACGAGCAGTACTTC	CASSLEVSYEQYF
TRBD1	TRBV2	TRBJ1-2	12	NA	TGTGCCAGCAGTGGAGGACAGGGAGGCTACACCTTC	CASSGGQGGYTF
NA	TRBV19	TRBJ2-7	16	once	TGTGCCAGTAGCCGAGGGGGGGGAGGCGAGCCCTACGAGCAGTACTTC	CASSRGGGGEPYEQYF
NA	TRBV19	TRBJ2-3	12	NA	TGTGCCAGTAGTATTAATACAGATACGCAGTATTTT	CASSINTDTQYF
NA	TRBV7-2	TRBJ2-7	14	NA	TGTGCCAGCAACCCGTGGTTCGGCTCCTACGAGCAGTACTTC	CASNPWFGSYEQYF
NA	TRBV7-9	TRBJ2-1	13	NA	TGTGCCAGCAGCTTAGGACTAGGTAATGAGCAGTTCTTC	CASSLGLGNEQFF
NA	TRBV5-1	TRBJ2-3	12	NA	TGCGCCAGCAGCCTCGGTGGAGATACGCAGTATTTT	CASSLGGDTQYF
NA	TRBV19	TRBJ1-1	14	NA	TGTGCCAGTAGTATATCGGCCAGGGAGGCTGAAGCTTTCTTT	CASSISAREAEAFF
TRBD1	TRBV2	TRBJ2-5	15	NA	TGTGCCAGCAGTGTGGAGACAGGGGGCCCAAAGACCCAGTACTTC	CASSVETGGPKTQYF
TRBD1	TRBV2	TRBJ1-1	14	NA	TGTGCCAGCAGTGAAGCAGGGGGCCGCACTGAAGCTTTCTTT	CASSEAGGRTEAFF
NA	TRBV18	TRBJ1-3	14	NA	TGTGCCAGCTCAACTGCGAGCTCTGGAAACACCATATATTTT	CASSTASSGNTIYF
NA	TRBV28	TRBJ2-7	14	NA	TGTGCCAGCAGTTTACCCGAGGGCTCCTACGAGCAGTACTTC	CASSLPEGSYEQYF
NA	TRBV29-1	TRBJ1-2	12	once	TGCAGCGTTGGGGGGGGAGGCGAGGGCTACACCTTC	CSVGGGGEGYTF
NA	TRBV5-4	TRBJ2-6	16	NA	TGTGCCAGCAGGGGGGCAGGTCAGAGCGGGGCCAACGTCCTGACTTTC	CASRGAGQSGANVLTF
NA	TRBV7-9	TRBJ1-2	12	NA	TGTGCCAGCAGCCCCAGGAGGGGTGGCTACACCTTC	CASSPRRGGYTF
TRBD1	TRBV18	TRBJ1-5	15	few	TGTGCCAGCTCACCAGGGACAGGGGAAAATCAGCCCCAGCATTTT	CASSPGTGENQPQHF